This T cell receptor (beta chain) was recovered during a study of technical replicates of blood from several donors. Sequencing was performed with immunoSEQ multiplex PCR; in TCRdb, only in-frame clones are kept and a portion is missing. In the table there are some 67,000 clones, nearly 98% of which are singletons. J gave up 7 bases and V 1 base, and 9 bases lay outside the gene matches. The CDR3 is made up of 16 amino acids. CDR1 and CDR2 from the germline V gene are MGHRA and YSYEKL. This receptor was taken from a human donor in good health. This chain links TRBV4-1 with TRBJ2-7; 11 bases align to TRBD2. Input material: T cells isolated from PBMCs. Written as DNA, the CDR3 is TGCGCCAGCAGCCAAGCGATTTCTAGCGGGAGGCGGGAGCAGTACTTC. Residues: CASSQAISSGRREQYF.